This TCR beta chain was recovered during a study of Ad26.COV2.S vaccination and SARS-CoV-2 variants. As for treatment: about 20 received Ad26.COV2.S at low or high dose, single or two shots; a few received placebo; per-sample allocation not given. All samples were drawn on day 63, counting from the first vaccine or placebo injection. The assay was immunoSEQ multiplex PCR, and TCRdb's table has in-frame clones only and misses some. The sample holds about 400,000 clones; around 91% are singletons and the top ten take around 1.9%. The table lists this clone with a count of one. Its specificity is not known. Study outcomes and limitations: Total T cell responses, in the TCR breadth and depth analyses, may have been underestimated.

This CDR3 contains 14 residues. V gave up 3 bases and J gave up 0 bases, with 7 bases separating them. Germline V gene sequence: CDR1 MNHEY, CDR2 SMNVEV (reference sequence). The sequencing here drew on peripheral blood, taken in a trial of Ad26.COV2.S vaccine versus placebo. This chain connects TRBV27 to TRBJ2-3; D remains ambiguous. The receptor was isolated from a person aged 18-65 years who received the Ad26.COV2.S COVID-19 vaccine or a placebo. The CDR3 reads CASSFERSTDTQYF. The CDR3 DNA reads TGTGCCAGCAGTTTCGAGCGCAGCACAGATACGCAGTATTTT.